The T cell receptor (beta chain) under discussion was sequenced for a study of T cells in Graves' hyperthyroidism and ophthalmopathy. General study findings and limits: Blood held most thyroid clonotypes expanded above 0.001 frequency.

Amplified TCR beta CDR3 regions derived from RNA transcripts. Initially, a first-round RT-PCR of the TCR CDR3 employed the HTBI primer set. MiXCR was run by TCRdb on the multiplex PCR reads, yielding one entry per CDR3 protein. The sample lists 550,000 to 650,000 distinct CDR3 sequences, 14% seen once, with approximately 15% in the top ten. This clonotype appeared many times. Antigen: not known. The germline V and J ends were trimmed by 8 bases and 7 bases, with 14 bases remaining between them. CDR1 is MNHNS, CDR2 SASEGT, per germline. The CDR3 is 12 residues long. Absence of ophthalmopathy progression within 18 months defined stable Graves' hyperthyroidism. In making diagnoses, clinical symptoms, serum thyroxine and TRAb, thyroid ultrasound and orbital computed tomography were all used.

Input material: blood. V gene TRBV6-1 combines with J gene TRBJ2-5, with D perhaps TRBD1 (7 bases). The TCR comes from a woman in her forties with Graves' hyperthyroidism. The CDR3 coding sequence is TGTGCCAGCGGAGGGGGCGACGGGACCCAGTACTTC. This gives the protein CASGGGDGTQYF.